The T cell receptor (beta chain) under discussion was sequenced for a study of cytomegalovirus exposure and HLA in healthy donors. Study-level results: The study put 160 or so TCR beta chains on its list as cytomegalovirus-associated. Reports credit the classifier with highly specific, highly sensitive diagnosis of cytomegalovirus status. Subsequent analysis revealed that first-cohort TCR clusters tended to co-occur in the 130 or so validation repertoires.

V was pared by 8 bases and J by 4 bases, with 10 bases between. Germline V CDR1 and CDR2: SGHNT, YENEEA. The CDR3 consists of 12 residues. Some clones are missing from TCRdb's copy, which holds only in-frame ones; the method was immunoSEQ multiplex PCR. The sample gives around 80,000 clones, around 96% of which show up once; about 1.3% is in the top ten. This clone came up once. Its antigen is currently unknown. The source is a woman under 30 in good health and CMV-seronegative. The source material was PBMCs. V gene TRBV11-3 combines with J gene TRBJ2-3; TRBD2 might be the D (5 bases). As DNA, the CDR3 is TGTGCCAGCTCCCGGGGTGCAGATACGCAGTATTTT. It encodes CASSRGADTQYF.